A single sample is the source of the 13 T cell receptor beta chains below, sequenced in a study of siplizumab effects on memory and regulatory T cells. TCRdb's table, derived via immunoSEQ multiplex PCR, lists solely in-frame clones and lacks some. The sample contains some 97,000 clones, 85% to 95% of which appear only once. Sample: non-Treg CD4+ T cells sorted from blood. These receptors were collected from a human donor in good health.

The rearrangement uses TRBV25-1 and TRBJ2-1, with D hard to call. The germline V and J ends were trimmed by 4 bases and 10 bases, with 14 bases remaining between them. The CDR3 extends over 13 amino acids. Germline V gives CDR1 MGHDK, CDR2 SYGVNS. CDR3 sequence: CASSASPPFEQFF. The CDR3 coding sequence is TGTGCCAGCAGTGCCTCCCCCCCCTTCGAGCAGTTCTTC.

This clone was seen only once. The chain is built from TRBV7-9 and TRBJ2-1, with TRBD2 matching over 9 bases. The CDR3 is 14 amino acids. Germline trimming cut 7 bases from V and 7 bases from J; bases unmatched to any gene: 8. CDR1 SEHNR and CDR2 FQNEAQ come from the germline V gene (reference sequence). The CDR3 sequence: CASTLAGTRNEQFF. The DNA for the CDR3 is TGTGCCAGCACCCTAGCGGGGACAAGAAATGAGCAGTTCTTC. The variable domain in full, completed from reference TRBV7-9 and TRBJ2-1, reads DTGVSQNPRHKITKRGQNVTFRCDPISEHNRLYWYRQTLGQGPEFLTYFQNEAQLEKSRLLSDRFSAERPKGSFSTLEIQRTEQGDSAMYLCASTLAGTRNEQFFGPGTRLTVL.

This chain links TRBV5-6 with TRBJ1-5; 7 bases are shared with TRBD1. V lost 1 base to trimming and J lost 6 bases; unmatched junction nucleotides: 7. Germline CDR1 SGHDT, CDR2 YYEEEE. The CDR3 is 15 residues long. CDR3 bases: TGTGCCAGCAGCTTGAGGGGGCCCGGGGGTCAGCCCCAGCATTTT. Protein sequence: CASSLRGPGGQPQHF.

The chain recombines TRBV29-1 with TRBJ2-6, with D possibly TRBD2 on 6 matching bases. Germline loops: CDR1 SQVTM, CDR2 ANQGSEA. The CDR3 totals 13 residues. The ends were cut back, 4 bases at V and 3 bases at J, with 7 bases in the middle. CDR3 region: CSVGDFGANVLTF. CDR3 bases: TGCAGCGTTGGGGACTTTGGGGCCAACGTCCTGACTTTC.

The chain joins TRBV7-8 to TRBJ1-5; D remains unclear. The CDR3 is 16 residues long. Germline loops: CDR1 SGHVS, CDR2 FQNEAQ. V lost 2 bases to trimming and J lost 4 bases, with 15 bases between them. Written as DNA, the CDR3 is TGTGCCAGCAGCTTAAAAGGGAGAGGTGGGAATCAGCCCCAGCATTTT. Amino acids: CASSLKGRGGNQPQHF.

This chain links TRBV4-2 with TRBJ2-3; D unresolved. This CDR3 is 16 amino acids long. Per the germline V gene, CDR1 is LGHNA and CDR2 is YNFKEQ. The V and J ends lost 0 bases and 0 bases respectively, with 10 bases between them. This chain's CDR3 is CASSQEPGPSTDTQYF. The CDR3 DNA follows: TGTGCCAGCAGCCAAGAACCGGGCCCGAGCACAGATACGCAGTATTTT.

V is TRBV4-2 and J is TRBJ1-1, with 8 bases identical to TRBD1. Germline V gene lookup returns CDR1 LGHNA and CDR2 YNFKEQ. CDR3 length: 17 residues. The V segment lost 1 base and the J segment 0 bases; nucleotides outside the gene matches: 7. CDR3 nucleotide sequence: TGTGCCAGCAGCCAAGGACAGGGGAACCGACTGAACACTGAAGCTTTCTTT. The encoded protein is CASSQGQGNRLNTEAFF.

The chain employs TRBV28 and TRBJ1-5; 7 bases are shared with TRBD1. V was pared by 2 bases and J by 7 bases, with 8 bases of the junction left unmatched. The length of the CDR3 is 15 residues. Germline assignment: CDR1 MDHEN and CDR2 SYDVKM. CDR3 region: CASSLPDREWQPQHF. CDR3 sequence (DNA): TGTGCCAGCAGTTTACCCGACAGGGAATGGCAGCCCCAGCATTTT.

Of note for this clone: Germline is not matched at one junction end, which may reflect a read error. Other DNA variants within this sample encode the same CDR3. The chain has TRBV20-1 and TRBJ1-2; D not resolved. In germline, CDR1 is DFQATT, CDR2 SNEGSKA (reference sequence). This CDR3 has 10 amino acids. The CDR3 DNA reads TGCAGTGCCTACTACTATGGTTACACCTTC. Its translation is CSAYYYGYTF.

V is TRBV19 and J is TRBJ2-3, with D uncertain. The CDR3 totals 11 residues. Looked up from germline, CDR1 is LNHDA and CDR2 is SQIVND (reference sequence). Between the trimmed V and J ends, which lost 1 base and 4 bases, there was a span of 0 bases. This CDR3 reads CASSIADTQYF. The DNA for the CDR3 is TGTGCCAGTAGTATAGCAGATACGCAGTATTTT.

The V call is TRBV7-9, the J call TRBJ2-2; D unclear. CDR1 is SEHNR, CDR2 FQNEAQ, per germline (reference sequence). The CDR3 spans 16 residues. V was shortened by 1 base and J by 1 base, with 10 bases between the two germline ends. CDR3 loop: CASSLGRERNTGELFF. The CDR3 DNA is TGTGCCAGCAGCTTAGGACGAGAAAGGAACACCGGGGAGCTGTTTTTT.

The chain combines TRBV6-5 with TRBJ1-1; TRBD1 might be the D (5 bases). Looked up from germline, CDR1 is MNHEY and CDR2 is SVGAGI. Trimming shortened V by 3 bases and J by 3 bases, and 14 bases separated the two germline ends. The length of the CDR3 is 15 residues. CDR3 in amino acids: CASSYGWGGYTEAFF. DNA of the CDR3: TGTGCCAGCAGTTATGGGTGGGGGGGGTACACTGAAGCTTTCTTT.

V and J are TRBV6-1 and TRBJ1-5; no definite D call. Germline lookup yields CDR1 MNHNS and CDR2 SASEGT. This CDR3 comprises 12 residues. Trimming shortened V by 8 bases and J by 0 bases, and 5 bases separated the two germline ends. The CDR3 sequence is CASGRSNQPQHF. The CDR3 DNA sequence: TGTGCCAGCGGGCGTAGCAATCAGCCCCAGCATTTT.